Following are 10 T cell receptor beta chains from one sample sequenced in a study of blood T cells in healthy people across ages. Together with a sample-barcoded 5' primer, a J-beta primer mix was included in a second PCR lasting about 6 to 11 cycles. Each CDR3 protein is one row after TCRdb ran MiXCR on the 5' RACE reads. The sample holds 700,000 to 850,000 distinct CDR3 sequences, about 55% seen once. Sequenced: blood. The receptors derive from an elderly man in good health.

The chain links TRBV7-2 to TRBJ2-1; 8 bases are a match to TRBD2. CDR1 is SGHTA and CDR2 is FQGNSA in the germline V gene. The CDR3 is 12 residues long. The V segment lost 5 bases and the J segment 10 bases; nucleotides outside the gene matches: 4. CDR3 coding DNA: TGTGCCAGCAGCCGCGCGGGAGGAGAGCAGTTCTTC. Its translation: CASSRAGGEQFF.

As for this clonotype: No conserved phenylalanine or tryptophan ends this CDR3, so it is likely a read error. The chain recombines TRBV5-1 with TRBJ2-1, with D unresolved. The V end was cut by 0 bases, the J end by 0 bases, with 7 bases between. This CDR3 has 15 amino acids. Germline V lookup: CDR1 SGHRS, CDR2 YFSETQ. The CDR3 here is CASSLVRNSYNEQFS. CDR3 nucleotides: TGCGCCAGCAGCTTGGTACGAAACTCCTACAATGAGCAGTTCTCC.

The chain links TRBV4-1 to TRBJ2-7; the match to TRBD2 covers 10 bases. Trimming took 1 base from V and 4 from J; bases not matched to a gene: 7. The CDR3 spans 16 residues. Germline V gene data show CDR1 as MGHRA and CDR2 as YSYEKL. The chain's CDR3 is CASSQGLAGPLYEQYF. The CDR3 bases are TGCGCCAGCAGCCAAGGACTAGCGGGTCCCTTATACGAGCAGTACTTC.

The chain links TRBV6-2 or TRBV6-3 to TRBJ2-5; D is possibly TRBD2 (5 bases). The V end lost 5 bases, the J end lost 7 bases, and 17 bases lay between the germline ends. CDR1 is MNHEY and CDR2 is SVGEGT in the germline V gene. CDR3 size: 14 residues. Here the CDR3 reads CASSRSGLEGTQYF. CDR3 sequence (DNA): TGTGCCAGCAGTCGCTCGGGCCTCGAGGGGACCCAGTACTTC.

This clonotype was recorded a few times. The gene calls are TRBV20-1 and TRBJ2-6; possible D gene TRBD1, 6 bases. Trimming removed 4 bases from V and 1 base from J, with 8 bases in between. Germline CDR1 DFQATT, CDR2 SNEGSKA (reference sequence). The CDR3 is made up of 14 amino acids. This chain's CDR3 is CSAIDRSGANVLTF. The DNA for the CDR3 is TGCAGTGCTATTGACAGGTCTGGGGCCAACGTCCTGACTTTC.

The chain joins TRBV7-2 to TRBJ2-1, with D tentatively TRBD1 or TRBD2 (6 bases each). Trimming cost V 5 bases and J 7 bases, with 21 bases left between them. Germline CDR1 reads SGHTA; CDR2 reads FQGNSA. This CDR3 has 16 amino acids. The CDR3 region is CASSPRGGTTINEQFF. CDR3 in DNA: TGTGCCAGCAGCCCCAGGGGCGGGACAACAATAAATGAGCAGTTCTTC.

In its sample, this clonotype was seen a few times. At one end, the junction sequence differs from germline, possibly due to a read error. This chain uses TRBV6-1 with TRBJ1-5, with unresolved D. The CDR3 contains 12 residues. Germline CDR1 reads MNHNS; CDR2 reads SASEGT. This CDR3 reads CASSQADQPQHF. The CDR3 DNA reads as TGTGCCAGCAGTCAAGCTGATCAGCCCCAGCATTTT.

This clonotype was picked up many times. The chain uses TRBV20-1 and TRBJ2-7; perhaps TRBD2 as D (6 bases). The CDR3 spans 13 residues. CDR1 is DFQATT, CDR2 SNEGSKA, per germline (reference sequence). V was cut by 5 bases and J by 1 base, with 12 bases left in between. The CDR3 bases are TGCAGTGCTGGAATAGCGGATTCCTACGAGCAGTACTTC. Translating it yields CSAGIADSYEQYF.

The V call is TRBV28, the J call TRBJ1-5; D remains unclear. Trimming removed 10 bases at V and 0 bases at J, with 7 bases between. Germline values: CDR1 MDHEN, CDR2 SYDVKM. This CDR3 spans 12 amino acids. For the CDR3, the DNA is TGTGCCATACGGACTAGCAATCAGCCCCAGCATTTT. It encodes CAIRTSNQPQHF.

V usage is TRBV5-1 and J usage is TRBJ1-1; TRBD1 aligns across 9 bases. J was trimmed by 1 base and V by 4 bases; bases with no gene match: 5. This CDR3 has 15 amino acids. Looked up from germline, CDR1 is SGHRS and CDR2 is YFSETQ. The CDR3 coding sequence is TGCGCCAGCAGCGAACCGGGACAGGGGAACACTGAAGCTTTCTTT. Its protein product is CASSEPGQGNTEAFF.